What follows are 12 T cell receptor beta chains derived from one specimen sequenced in a study of chemoradiotherapy in HPV16-positive cancers. Data came from immunoSEQ multiplex PCR; TCRdb stores just in-frame clones and leaves some out. Of tens of thousands of clones listed, approximately 90% were seen once; the top ten hold over 3%. The material sequenced was blood, taken from a patient who underwent chemoradiotherapy. Receptors originate from a human donor with HPV-associated anogenital cancer.

This clone was counted a single time. The chain carries TRBV15 and TRBJ2-5, with D unclear. In germline, CDR1 is LNHNV, CDR2 YYDKDF (reference sequence). This CDR3 contains 14 residues. V lost 0 bases and J lost 3, with 8 bases in between. CDR3 loop: CATSRDRSEETQYF. CDR3 coding DNA: TGTGCCACCAGCAGAGATCGAAGCGAAGAGACCCAGTACTTC.

The genes are TRBV6-5 and TRBJ2-7; 7 bases are shared with TRBD1. CDR3 length: 14 amino acids. Germline lookup yields CDR1 MNHEY and CDR2 SVGAGI. The V segment lost 4 bases and the J segment 2 bases; nucleotides outside the gene matches: 5. CDR3 sequence: CASSSGQVTYEQYF. In DNA form, the CDR3 reads TGTGCCAGCAGTTCTGGACAGGTAACCTACGAGCAGTACTTC.

The chain combines TRBV19 with TRBJ1-2; 10 bases line up with TRBD1. The V gene end was trimmed by 6 bases and the J gene end by 7 bases; junction bases not matched to a gene: 5. This CDR3 is built from 13 residues. The germline CDR1 and CDR2 sequences are LNHDA and SQIVND (reference sequence). The CDR3 nucleotides read TGTGCCAGTAGGGGACAGGGGCCCAGTGGCTACACCTTC. Translation gives CASRGQGPSGYTF.

The V and J genes are TRBV14 and TRBJ2-2; D remains unclear. In germline, CDR1 is SGHDN, CDR2 FVKESK. The CDR3 sequence is 13 residues long. The V and J ends lost 6 bases and 1 base respectively, with 6 bases between them. The CDR3 sequence is CASRAQNTGELFF. In nucleotides, the CDR3 is TGTGCCAGCAGGGCCCAGAACACCGGGGAGCTGTTTTTT.

V gene TRBV10-3 combines with J gene TRBJ1-1, with TRBD1 as a possible D gene (6 bases). There are 13 residues in the CDR3. V was trimmed by 5 bases and J by 11 bases, leaving 18 bases between them. Germline CDR1 and CDR2: ENHRY and SYGVKD. The CDR3 region is CAISRQDNSPAFF. The CDR3, as DNA: TGTGCCATCAGTAGACAGGACAACTCTCCGGCTTTCTTT.

This CDR3 reads CASSVSPGDRGRETQYF. In nucleotides, the CDR3 is TGTGCCAGCAGCGTAAGCCCCGGGGACAGGGGTCGGGAGACCCAGTACTTC. The chain links TRBV9 to TRBJ2-5; 10 nucleotides agree with TRBD1. V shed 1 base, J shed 5 bases, and the junction held 11 bases outside the gene matches. CDR1 and CDR2 (germline): SGDLS, YYNGEE. This CDR3 comprises 17 residues. The full variable domain, in which reference TRBV9 and TRBJ2-5 provide the parts outside the CDR3, is DSGVTQTPKHLITATGQRVTLRCSPRSGDLSVYWYQQSLDQGLQFLIQYYNGEERAKGNILERFSAQQFPDLHSELNLSSLELGDSALYFCASSVSPGDRGRETQYFGPGTRLLVL.

V is TRBV19 and J is TRBJ2-2; 7 bases match TRBD1. V lost 9 bases and J lost 7; bases outside the gene matches: 11. Per germline, CDR1 LNHDA and CDR2 SQIVND (reference sequence). This CDR3 region has 14 residues. The CDR3 DNA reads TGTGCCAGCTCCGGGACAGATATTTTCGGGGAGCTGTTTTTT. It encodes CASSGTDIFGELFF.

This clone was recorded once. V is TRBV28 and J is TRBJ2-6; the D gene is possibly TRBD1 (6 bases). The germline V and J ends were trimmed by 5 bases and 2 bases, with 7 bases remaining between them. This CDR3 comprises 14 residues. Germline assignment: CDR1 MDHEN and CDR2 SYDVKM. Here the CDR3 reads CASSTGTGANVLTF. The CDR3 nucleotides are TGTGCCAGCAGTACAGGGACTGGGGCCAACGTCCTGACTTTC.

This chain connects TRBV4-1 to TRBJ2-1, with 7 bases aligning to TRBD1. The CDR3 has 15 residues. The J segment lost 4 bases and the V segment lost 3 bases, leaving 6 bases of the junction unmatched. The germline CDR1 and CDR2 sequences are MGHRA and YSYEKL. The CDR3 sequence: CASSHQLDRYNEQFF. DNA of the CDR3: TGCGCCAGCAGCCATCAACTGGACAGGTACAATGAGCAGTTCTTC.

This chain's CDR3 is CASSRAGGPGEQYF. CDR3 DNA sequence: TGTGCCAGTAGTAGAGCGGGAGGGCCTGGGGAGCAGTACTTC. V and J are TRBV19 and TRBJ2-7; TRBD2 matches at 10 bases. This CDR3 comprises 14 residues. In germline, CDR1 is LNHDA, CDR2 SQIVND (reference sequence). J lost 7 bases, V lost 4 bases, and 7 bases had no gene match. The whole variable domain, remainder taken from reference TRBV19 and TRBJ2-7, is DGGITQSPKYLFRKEGQNVTLSCEQNLNHDAMYWYRQDPGQGLRLIYYSQIVNDFQKGDIAEGYSVSREKKESFPLTVTSAQKNPTAFYLCASSRAGGPGEQYFGPGTRLTVT.

The chain is built from TRBV5-1 and TRBJ2-7, with 8 positions matching TRBD1. J gave up 3 bases and V 5 bases, and 10 bases lay outside the gene matches. The length of the CDR3 is 15 residues. Germline V gene lookup returns CDR1 SGHRS and CDR2 YFSETQ. The CDR3 sequence is CASSDRTGTLYEQYF. The CDR3 DNA sequence: TGCGCCAGCAGTGACAGGACAGGGACCCTCTACGAGCAGTACTTC.

The J gene is TRBJ1-4, the V gene TRBV5-1, with 8 positions matching TRBD1. The J segment lost 4 bases and the V segment lost 0 bases, leaving 2 bases of the junction unmatched. The V gene's germline CDR1 is SGHRS and CDR2 YFSETQ. The length of the CDR3 is 15 residues. CDR3 in DNA: TGCGCCAGCAGCTTGGAACAGGGGGGTAATGAAAAACTGTTTTTT. This codes for CASSLEQGGNEKLFF.